This TCR beta chain came from a study of T-cell reconstitution after alpha-beta-depleted transplantation in children. The V gene's germline CDR1 is MNHNS and CDR2 SASEGT. V gave up 4 bases and J gave up 6 bases, with 18 bases separating them. This CDR3 comprises 16 residues. This clonotype was seen ten or more times. As it was prepared, the TCRbeta library received unique molecular identifiers. TCRdb used MiXCR to reprocess the PCR reads, holding one entry per CDR3 protein. The sample carries some 70,000 distinct CDR3 sequences, 7.3% recorded once. Sequencing was performed on PBMCs from the stem cell graft donor, taken from the stem cell graft. J is TRBJ1-4 and V is TRBV6-1; maybe TRBD1 (5 bases). This receptor was taken from a human donor who donated a stem cell graft to a child with acute lymphoblastic leukemia. CDR3 coding DNA: TGTGCCAGCAGTGCGCTTACGGGCAGGGTCGATGAAAAACTGTTTTTT. It is translated as CASSALTGRVDEKLFF.